This T cell receptor (beta chain) is from a study of T cell repertoires in cytomegalovirus infection. Study-level background: The authors used CMV epitopes that were HLA-C-restricted (recently identified) and HLA-B-restricted (well studied). It was the public TCR beta signatures that indicated both CMV infection and matching HLA type.

V shed 1 base, J shed 6 bases, and the junction held 6 bases outside the gene matches. Looked up from germline, CDR1 is SGHTA and CDR2 is FQGNSA. CDR3 length: 14 residues. Study findings and constraints: Across the ex vivo response, the dominant clonotypes were HLA-C-restricted CMV-specific TCR beta clonotypes. Totalled public TCR beta family frequency picked out people who carried CMV plus the relevant HLA.

At least ten counts were recorded for this clonotype. Its matching antigen is unknown. TCRdb passed the reads through MiXCR, listing each CDR3 protein once. This sample has approximately 350,000 distinct CDR3 sequences; roughly 34% occur once, and the top ten carry less than 15%. This TCR came from a human donor in good health (CMV status not recorded). Some clones in this sample may be carry-over from other donors' samples. This material consisted of cultured PBMCs, taken from culture after CMV antigen stimulation. The chain has TRBV7-2 and TRBJ2-7; 7 bases align to TRBD2. The CDR3 DNA follows: TGTGCCAGCAGCTTAGGACTAGCAGAGGGCGAGCAGTACTTC. Protein sequence: CASSLGLAEGEQYF.